This T cell receptor beta chain was retrieved from a study of blood T cell repertoires in COVID-19. For the study at large: Spain, Italy and the United States supplied samples that represented acute and convalescent COVID-19.

In its sample, this clone was seen a few times. Germline assignment: CDR1 SGHDT and CDR2 YYEEEE. CDR3 length: 15 residues. Trimming removed 4 bases from V and 1 base from J; junction bases left unmatched: 3. Libraries were prepared by immunoSEQ multiplex PCR; TCRdb keeps only in-frame clonotypes and omits some of them. The table shows fewer than 140,000 clones, with about 79% occurring only once. Sequencing was carried out using peripheral blood. The sequence was collected from a man aged 80 or over with COVID-19, enrolled during active disease. The rearrangement joins TRBV5-6 to TRBJ1-1; 11 positions agree with TRBD1. The CDR3 protein is CASSRDRGRNTEAFF. CDR3 nucleotide sequence: TGTGCCAGCAGCCGGGACAGGGGGAGGAACACTGAAGCTTTCTTT.